This entry lists 11 T cell receptor beta chains sequenced from one sample in a study of cytomegalovirus exposure and HLA in healthy donors. The table came from immunoSEQ multiplex PCR; TCRdb's copy has only in-frame clones and leaves some out. The sample yields some 130,000 clones, roughly nine tenths seen once. Source material: PBMCs. The source is a man aged 18 to 30 in good health and CMV-seronegative.

This chain uses TRBV4-1 with TRBJ1-2; no clear D. The CDR3 has 15 residues. The germline CDR1 and CDR2 sequences are MGHRA and YSYEKL. The V and J ends lost 4 bases and 4 bases respectively, with 16 bases between them. CDR3 DNA sequence: TGCGCCAGCAGCCCCGATCCCGACACCCCCTATGGCTACACCTTC. Encoded protein: CASSPDPDTPYGYTF.

V gene TRBV6-5 combines with J gene TRBJ2-2; D call uncertain. CDR1 is MNHEY and CDR2 is SVGAGI in the germline V gene. Between the trimmed V and J ends, which lost 5 bases and 5 bases, there was a span of 9 bases. This CDR3 is built from 13 residues. CDR3 loop: CASSMSVTGELFF. CDR3 bases: TGTGCCAGCAGTATGAGTGTAACCGGGGAGCTGTTTTTT.

This chain joins TRBV28 and TRBJ2-3; tentative D call: TRBD2 (6 bases). In germline, CDR1 is MDHEN, CDR2 SYDVKM. V was trimmed by 6 bases and J by 5 bases, leaving 18 bases between them. CDR3 size: 15 residues. CDR3 sequence: CASSPPGRGGDTQYF. In DNA form, the CDR3 reads TGTGCCAGCAGCCCACCCGGGAGAGGCGGAGATACGCAGTATTTT.

This rearrangement joins TRBV7-9 to TRBJ1-4; D possibly corresponds to TRBD1 (5 bases). The CDR3 runs 15 residues. V shed 5 bases and J shed 5 bases, with 15 bases lying between them. Germline V gene lookup returns CDR1 SEHNR and CDR2 FQNEAQ (reference sequence). The CDR3 DNA sequence: TGTGCCAGCAGCCCCCCGGCAGGGATAAATGAAAAACTGTTTTTT. The encoded protein is CASSPPAGINEKLFF. The full variable domain, its missing parts supplied by reference TRBV7-9 and TRBJ1-4, is DTGVSQNPRHKITKRGQNVTFRCDPISEHNRLYWYRQTLGQGPEFLTYFQNEAQLEKSRLLSDRFSAERPKGSFSTLEIQRTEQGDSAMYLCASSPPAGINEKLFFGSGTQLSVL.

V gene TRBV28 combines with J gene TRBJ2-3; tentatively, D is TRBD2 (6 bases). The CDR3 runs 15 residues. Germline lookup yields CDR1 MDHEN and CDR2 SYDVKM. Between the trimmed V and J ends, which lost 4 bases and 0 bases, there was a span of 11 bases. The CDR3 DNA reads as TGTGCCAGCAGTTCCCCTAGCGTAAGCACAGATACGCAGTATTTT. It encodes CASSSPSVSTDTQYF.

The V call is TRBV6-5, the J call TRBJ1-2; 7 nucleotides agree with TRBD1. The J segment lost 3 bases and the V segment lost 6 bases, leaving 7 bases of the junction unmatched. CDR3 length: 14 residues. CDR1 MNHEY and CDR2 SVGAGI come from the germline V gene. The CDR3 DNA reads TGTGCCAGCAGAACCTCGGGACAGTACTATGGCTACACCTTC. Translated: CASRTSGQYYGYTF.

The chain is built from TRBV7-9 and TRBJ2-7; D gene ambiguous. The CDR3 is 15 amino acids. Germline CDR1 is SEHNR and CDR2 is FQNEAQ (reference sequence). Trimming took 4 bases from V and 7 from J, leaving 20 bases between them. This chain's CDR3 is CASSSQSVVSREQYF. The CDR3 nucleotides read TGTGCCAGCAGCTCTCAATCGGTGGTCTCGCGAGAGCAGTACTTC.

In nucleotides, the CDR3 is TGTGCCAGCAGCACGGGGGGCTCCTACGAGCAGTACTTC. This encodes CASSTGGSYEQYF. V gene TRBV5-6 combines with J gene TRBJ2-7, with 7 bases aligning to TRBD2. Germline CDR1 SGHDT, CDR2 YYEEEE. This CDR3 spans 13 amino acids. Losses at the gene ends were 4 bases for V and 0 bases for J; bases not matched to a gene: 1.

This rearrangement joins TRBV7-2 to TRBJ1-1, with D perhaps TRBD1 (6 bases). The V gene lost 1 base and the J gene lost 5 bases, with 20 bases spanning the gap. This CDR3 region has 17 residues. Germline V gene lookup returns CDR1 SGHTA and CDR2 FQGNSA. The CDR3 DNA is TGTGCCAGCAGCTTAGATCCGTGGCAGGGAAGGGGGACTGAAGCTTTCTTT. This encodes CASSLDPWQGRGTEAFF.

This clone showed up just once. The chain couples TRBV11-2 to TRBJ2-1, with TRBD2 as a possible D gene (6 bases). The CDR3 totals 17 residues. CDR1 is SGHAT, CDR2 FQNNGV, per germline. V was pared by 1 base and J by 2 bases, with 15 bases between. CDR3 DNA: TGTGCCAGCAGCTTAGGGCTTCGGCGGGAACCCTACAATGAGCAGTTCTTC. Amino acids: CASSLGLRREPYNEQFF.

The chain links TRBV7-9 to TRBJ1-2; TRBD1 matches 7 bases. Germline V gene data show CDR1 as SEHNR and CDR2 as FQNEAQ (reference sequence). The CDR3 runs 15 residues. With V trimmed by 2 bases and J by 5 bases, 8 bases remained unmatched. The DNA for the CDR3 is TGTGCCAGCAGCTTATCACAGGGGCTGGGTTATGGCTACACCTTC. Its protein is CASSLSQGLGYGYTF.